These 24 T cell receptor beta chains share one sample of origin, sequenced in a study of T cells in women clearing cervical HPV infection. This table comes from immunoSEQ multiplex PCR, and its TCRdb copy is limited to in-frame clones, with some not included. The table lists some 30,000 clones. The sequencing input was blood buffy coat. These receptors were collected from a woman aged 18 to 75 with a cervical HPV16 infection that either progressed to CIN3+ or cleared (not recorded which).

As to this clone: The read ends 3 residues shy of where the CDR3 ends; the end is completed using the germline J gene. This chain uses TRBV7-8 with TRBJ1-2; 9 bases map to TRBD1. The CDR3 contains 16 residues. CDR1 SGHVS and CDR2 FQNEAQ come from the germline V gene. J gave up 2 bases and V 6 bases, and 10 bases lay outside the gene matches. The CDR3 bases that were read are TGTGCCAGCAGGCGTGATACGGGACAGGGAAACTATGGC. It yields the protein CASRRDTGQGNYG. In full, the CDR3 is CASRRDTGQGNYGYTF.

On this clone itself: The CDR3 end lies 3 residues beyond the end of the read and is filled in from the germline J gene. The chain combines TRBV6-1 with TRBJ2-1; 9 bases are a match to TRBD2. This CDR3 spans 15 amino acids. In germline, CDR1 is MNHNS, CDR2 SASEGT. Trimming at V came to 4 bases and at J to 3 bases, leaving 4 bases not matched to a gene. CDR3 DNA (partial): TGTGCCAGCAGTGCCCCTAGCGGGGTCTACAATGAG. Its translation: CASSAPSGVYNE. Given in full, the CDR3 is CASSAPSGVYNEQFF.

Concerning this clone itself: The CDR3 extends 3 residues past the end of the read, so its final part is completed from the germline J gene. This chain joins TRBV7-9 and TRBJ1-2; TRBD1 matches at 8 bases. This CDR3 is 14 amino acids long. Germline values: CDR1 SEHNR, CDR2 FQNEAQ (reference sequence). The sequenced CDR3 bases are TGTGCCAGCAGCTTAGAGTTTGGACAGGGAGGC. This encodes CASSLEFGQGG. The entire CDR3 protein is CASSLEFGQGGYTF.

Comment on this clone: The read ends 3 residues before the CDR3 terminus; that terminus is restored from the germline J gene. V is TRBV5-6 and J is TRBJ1-5, with D uncertain. Trimming shortened V by 6 bases and J by 3 bases, and 7 bases separated the two germline ends. CDR1 SGHDT and CDR2 YYEEEE come from the germline V gene. The CDR3 is made up of 12 amino acids. Here the CDR3 reads CASTANNQPQHF. The sequenced part of the CDR3 DNA is TGTGCCAGCACCGCTAACAATCAGCCC.

A note on this clone: Coverage ceases 3 residues before the CDR3 finishes, and the germline J gene fills in the end. This sequence joins TRBV10-2 and TRBJ2-7; TRBD1 matches at 10 bases. This CDR3 spans 12 amino acids. The J segment lost 4 bases and the V segment lost 6 bases, leaving 0 bases of the junction unmatched. Per the germline V gene, CDR1 is WSHSY and CDR2 is SAAADI. The CDR3 sequence: CASRDRGYEQYF. CDR3 bases read: TGCGCCAGCAGGGACAGGGGGTACGAG.

In regard to this clone: The read comes to an end 3 residues before the CDR3 does, leaving the germline J gene to fill in the end. The chain recombines TRBV5-4 with TRBJ1-2; 9 bases match TRBD1. The CDR3 has 14 amino acids. Germline V lookup: CDR1 SGHNT, CDR2 YYREEE (reference sequence). Germline trimming cut 3 bases from V and 5 bases from J; bases unmatched to any gene: 5. The part of the CDR3 DNA that was read is TGTGCCAGCAGCTACAGGGGGCAGGGGTATGGC. Translating it yields CASSYRGQGYG. The full CDR3 sequence reads CASSYRGQGYGYTF.

With regard to this clone: The read stops 3 residues short of the end of the CDR3; the missing end is completed from the germline J gene. This rearrangement joins TRBV20-1 to TRBJ1-1, with TRBD1 as a possible D gene (5 bases). Germline V gene sequence: CDR1 DFQATT, CDR2 SNEGSKA (reference sequence). The CDR3 totals 16 residues. Trimming cost V 4 bases and J 1 base, with 19 bases left between them. Partial CDR3 DNA: TGCAGTGCTACCAACCCCTCGGGACTGAGGAACACTGAA. The encoded protein is CSATNPSGLRNTE. The whole CDR3 sequence reads CSATNPSGLRNTEAFF.

Details on this clone: The read ends 3 residues shy of where the CDR3 ends; the end is completed using the germline J gene. The chain couples TRBV18 to TRBJ1-2, with D unclear. The CDR3 is made up of 15 amino acids. Germline loops: CDR1 KGHSH, CDR2 LQKENI. CDR3 DNA, as far as it was read: TGTGCCAGCTCACCACGGCGGTCTCCAGCAACTGAC. It is translated as CASSPRRSPATD. The complete CDR3 reads CASSPRRSPATDYTF. The full variable domain, its missing parts supplied by reference TRBV18 and TRBJ1-2, is NAGVMQNPRHLVRRRGQEARLRCSPMKGHSHVYWYRQLPEEGLKFMVYLQKENIIDESGMPKERFSAEFPKEGPSILRIQQVVRGDSAAYFCASSPRRSPATDYTFGSGTRLTVV.

With regard to this clone: The observed sequence ends 3 residues before the CDR3 terminus, with the missing tail filled in from the germline J gene. The genes are TRBV20-1 and TRBJ2-7, with 9 bases that match TRBD2. The CDR3 has 16 amino acids. CDR1 and CDR2 from the germline V gene are DFQATT and SNEGSKA (reference sequence). The trim removed 1 base at V and 5 bases at J, leaving 12 bases unmatched. The CDR3 region is CSARVISGGGLDEQYF. The CDR3 bases that were read are TGCAGTGCTAGAGTAATTAGCGGGGGAGGATTGGACGAG.

A remark on this clone: Sequencing ends 3 residues short of the CDR3 end; the germline J gene provides the rest. Additional DNA sequences in this sample encode the identical CDR3. The rearrangement joins TRBV20-1 to TRBJ1-3, with D possibly TRBD1 on 5 matching bases. There are 14 residues in the CDR3. With 6 bases removed from V and 1 base from J, the gap between germline ends came to 13 bases. CDR1 is DFQATT, CDR2 SNEGSKA, per germline (reference sequence). The CDR3 protein is CSAEDDRSGNTIYF. CDR3 bases read: TGCAGTGCCGAGGATGACAGATCTGGAAACACC.

A remark on this clone: The read terminates 3 residues before the CDR3 end, so the remaining end is supplied by the germline J gene. The chain recombines TRBV20-1 with TRBJ2-5; the match to TRBD2 covers 7 bases. Per germline, CDR1 DFQATT and CDR2 SNEGSKA (reference sequence). This CDR3 contains 13 residues. Trimming cost V 7 bases and J 5 bases; bases outside gene matches: 10. CDR3 sequence reads: CSVRASGTETQYF. The sequenced part of the CDR3 DNA is TGCAGTGTCAGGGCCAGCGGGACTGAGACC.

A note on this clone: Read coverage stops 3 residues before the CDR3 terminus; the germline J gene supplies the remainder. The J gene is TRBJ2-1, the V gene TRBV2; TRBD2 might be the D (6 bases). There are 15 residues in the CDR3. CDR1 and CDR2 from the germline V gene are SNHLY and FYNNEI. Trimming shortened V by 6 bases and J by 0 bases, and 12 bases separated the two germline ends. CDR3 bases read: TGTGCCAGCAGCGGAGGGGCTAGCTCCTACAATGAG. As protein: CASSGGASSYNE. The CDR3 reads in full as CASSGGASSYNEQFF.

For this clone: The read falls 3 residues short of the CDR3 end, and the missing part is taken from the germline J gene. The gene calls are TRBV30 and TRBJ2-1; 9 positions agree with TRBD2. Germline-derived CDR1 and CDR2 are GTSNPN and SVGIG (reference sequence). The V and J ends lost 5 bases and 7 bases, in that order; junction bases with no gene match: 12. The CDR3 runs 15 residues. CDR3 region: CAWGGLAGKTNEQFF. CDR3 bases read: TGTGCCTGGGGGGGGCTAGCGGGGAAGACAAATGAG. Looking up the rest from reference TRBV30 and TRBJ2-1 gives the full variable domain: SQTIHQWPATLVQPVGSPLSLECTVEGTSNPNLYWYRQAAGRGLQLLFYSVGIGQISSEVPQNLSASRPQDRQFILSSKKLLLSDSGFYLCAWGGLAGKTNEQFFGPGTRLTVL.

Of note for this clone: The CDR3 goes on 3 residues after the read ends, and that part is filled in from the germline J gene. The same CDR3 arises from other DNA sequences in this sample as well. V usage is TRBV7-3 and J usage is TRBJ2-1; TRBD2 matches 11 bases. Per germline, CDR1 SGHTA and CDR2 FQGTGA. The CDR3 runs to 15 residues. The ends lost 2 bases at V and 4 bases at J; junction bases unmatched: 1. CDR3 sequence reads: CASSLGTSGYNEQFF. The covered CDR3 bases are TGTGCCAGCAGCTTAGGGACTAGCGGATACAATGAG.

The DNA read from the CDR3 is TGTGCCGCGAGGGACACTCTCACCGAG. This sequence encodes CAARDTLTE. The whole CDR3 reads CAARDTLTEQYF. The chain joins TRBV10-3 to TRBJ2-7, with D possibly being TRBD1 (6 bases). The CDR3 goes on 3 residues after the read ends, and that part is filled in from the germline J gene. The CDR3 sequence is 12 residues long. V lost 11 bases and J lost 6, with 17 bases in between. Germline CDR1 ENHRY, CDR2 SYGVKD.

Notes on this clone: The CDR3 end falls 3 residues outside the read, so it is completed with the germline J gene. The chain carries TRBV7-2 and TRBJ1-1; 7 bases fit TRBD1. The CDR3 is 14 amino acids. Germline CDR1 SGHTA, CDR2 FQGNSA. The V and J ends lost 6 bases and 5 bases, in that order; junction bases with no gene match: 9. The part of the CDR3 DNA that was read is TGTGCCAGCAGACAAGACAGGGCGGGTACTGAA. This codes for CASRQDRAGTE. The full CDR3 reads CASRQDRAGTEAFF.

On this clone: The DNA ends 3 residues before the CDR3 does, and the rest of the CDR3 is filled in from the germline J gene. This rearrangement joins TRBV19 to TRBJ1-2; TRBD1 aligns across 9 bases. The CDR3 is made up of 16 amino acids. Germline CDR1 and CDR2: LNHDA and SQIVND (reference sequence). CDR3 bases read: TGTGCCAGTAGTATTATTACCGGGACAGGGCCCCTCGAC. Its translation: CASSIITGTGPLD. The entire CDR3 reads CASSIITGTGPLDYTF. The whole variable domain, remainder taken from reference TRBV19 and TRBJ1-2, is DGGITQSPKYLFRKEGQNVTLSCEQNLNHDAMYWYRQDPGQGLRLIYYSQIVNDFQKGDIAEGYSVSREKKESFPLTVTSAQKNPTAFYLCASSIITGTGPLDYTFGSGTRLTVV.

To note about this clone: The read ends 3 residues before the CDR3 terminus; that terminus is restored from the germline J gene. The V and J genes are TRBV20-1 and TRBJ2-5, with D hard to call. This CDR3 is 13 amino acids long. Germline V lookup: CDR1 DFQATT, CDR2 SNEGSKA (reference sequence). V lost 5 bases, J lost 5 bases, and 15 bases lay in between. CDR3 sequence reads: CSALRPPGETQYF. Partial CDR3 DNA: TGCAGTGCTCTGAGGCCCCCCGGGGAGACC.

On this clone itself: The read halts 3 residues ahead of the CDR3 end, with the missing end drawn from the germline J gene. V usage is TRBV12-3 or TRBV12-4 and J usage is TRBJ1-6; TRBD1 matches 7 bases. This CDR3 has 15 residues. V trimming: 5 bases; J trimming: 7 bases; junction bases outside the gene matches: 8. The CDR3 sequence: CASSHRDSTNSPLHF. The part of the CDR3 DNA that was read is TGTGCCAGCAGTCATCGGGACAGCACAAATTCACCC.

CDR3 bases read: TGTGCCAGCAGCTTGGGGGCGAATGGCTATGGC. It encodes CASSLGANGYG. The full CDR3 reads CASSLGANGYGYTF. The chain employs TRBV28 and TRBJ1-2, with a possible D match to TRBD1 (6 bases). The CDR3 extends 3 residues past the end of the read, so its final part is completed from the germline J gene. The germline gives CDR1 MDHEN, CDR2 SYDVKM. V shed 6 bases and J shed 4 bases, with 15 bases lying between them. The CDR3 contains 14 residues.

Regarding this clone: The missing CDR3 end, 3 residues past where the read stops, is filled in from the germline J gene. The V gene is TRBV9, the J gene TRBJ2-7; TRBD1 aligns across 9 bases. This CDR3 spans 14 amino acids. With 4 bases clipped from V and 1 base from J, the junction kept 3 bases outside the gene matches. Germline V gene sequence: CDR1 SGDLS, CDR2 YYNGEE. The CDR3 reads CASSSDRGSYEQYF. The covered CDR3 bases are TGTGCCAGCAGCTCGGACAGGGGATCCTACGAG.

As for this clone: The read ends 3 residues before the CDR3 terminus; that terminus is restored from the germline J gene. The chain has TRBV6-1 and TRBJ1-4; the D gene is possibly TRBD1 (6 bases). V gave up 3 bases and J gave up 5 bases, with 10 bases separating them. The CDR3 is 14 amino acids. Germline assignment: CDR1 MNHNS and CDR2 SASEGT. Here the CDR3 reads CASSDLQGNEKLFF. The sequenced CDR3 bases are TGTGCCAGCAGTGATCTACAGGGAAATGAAAAA.

In regard to this clone: The CDR3 extends 3 residues past the end of the read, so its final part is completed from the germline J gene. V gene TRBV7-9 combines with J gene TRBJ2-7; D remains unclear. This CDR3 spans 14 amino acids. Germline CDR1 and CDR2: SEHNR and FQNEAQ (reference sequence). The V end lost 1 base, the J end lost 5 bases, and 12 bases lay between the germline ends. Here the CDR3 reads CASSLDSGSHEQYF. The CDR3 DNA, read in part, is TGTGCCAGCAGCTTAGATTCGGGTTCCCACGAG.

Concerning this clone: The CDR3 extends 3 residues past the end of the read, so its final part is completed from the germline J gene. This chain uses TRBV5-4 with TRBJ1-2, with 9 bases that match TRBD1. Trimming removed 4 bases from V and 4 bases from J; junction bases left unmatched: 5. This CDR3 is built from 14 residues. CDR1 is SGHNT, CDR2 YYREEE, per germline (reference sequence). The CDR3 sequence is CASSEPTGGYGYTF. The CDR3 bases that were read are TGTGCCAGCAGCGAACCGACAGGGGGCTATGGC.